This T cell receptor (beta chain) was sequenced in a study of CD8 T cells in ankylosing spondylitis. TCRdb recomputed calls from the 5' RACE reads with MiXCR, one row per CDR3 protein. The table includes roughly 86,000 distinct CDR3 sequences, roughly 9.6% detected once. Germline V lookup: CDR1 MNHEY, CDR2 SVGAGI. V was trimmed by 6 bases and J by 5 bases, leaving 5 bases between them. The length of the CDR3 is 11 residues. This clonotype was detected many times. The receptor's source is a male donor with ankylosing spondylitis or in good health (not recorded which). Sequenced material: blood, either unsorted or a sorted T cell fraction (not recorded which). V usage is TRBV6-5 and J usage is TRBJ2-1, with unresolved D. The CDR3 spells CASSINNEQFF. In nucleotides, the CDR3 is TGTGCCAGCAGCATAAACAATGAGCAGTTCTTC.